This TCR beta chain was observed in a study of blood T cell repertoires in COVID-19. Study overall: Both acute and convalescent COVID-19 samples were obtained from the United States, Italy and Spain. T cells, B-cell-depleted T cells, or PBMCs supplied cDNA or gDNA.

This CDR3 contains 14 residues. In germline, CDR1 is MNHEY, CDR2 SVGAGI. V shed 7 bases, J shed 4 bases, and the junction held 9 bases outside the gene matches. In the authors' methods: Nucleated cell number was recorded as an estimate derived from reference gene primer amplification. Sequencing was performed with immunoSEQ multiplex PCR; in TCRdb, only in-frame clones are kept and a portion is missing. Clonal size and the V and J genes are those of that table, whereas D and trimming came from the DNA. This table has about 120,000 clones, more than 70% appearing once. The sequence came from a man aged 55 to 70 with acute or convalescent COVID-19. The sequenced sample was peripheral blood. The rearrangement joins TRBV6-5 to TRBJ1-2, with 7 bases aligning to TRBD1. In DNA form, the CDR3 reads TGTGCCAGCAACCCCGGGACAGACGGCTATGGCTACACCTTC. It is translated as CASNPGTDGYGYTF.